Following are 17 T cell receptor beta chains from one sample sequenced in a study of blood T cell repertoires in COVID-19. Produced via immunoSEQ multiplex PCR; TCRdb's table is partial and in-frame only. The sample contains about 59,000 clones, roughly nine tenths of which appear only once. The sample was peripheral blood. The receptors stem from a human donor in a cohort sampled during active COVID-19.

This chain joins TRBV6-5 and TRBJ1-6; 7 bases are a match to TRBD1. CDR3 length equals 15 residues. Per the germline V gene, CDR1 is MNHEY and CDR2 is SVGAGI. V lost 6 bases and J lost 10; bases outside the gene matches: 12. The CDR3: CASRPPQGVGSPLHF. In nucleotides, the CDR3 is TGTGCCAGCAGACCCCCCCAGGGGGTTGGATCACCCCTCCACTTT.

The gene calls are TRBV2 and TRBJ2-3; 8 bases align to TRBD2. The CDR3 has 15 residues. Germline CDR1 is SNHLY and CDR2 is FYNNEI. The J segment lost 0 bases and the V segment lost 7 bases, leaving 6 bases of the junction unmatched. CDR3 sequence: CASIFGGGSTDTQYF. Written as DNA, the CDR3 is TGTGCCAGCATTTTCGGGGGGGGCAGCACAGATACGCAGTATTTT.

The chain has TRBV5-1 and TRBJ2-7; unclear D gene. Trimming removed 0 bases at V and 4 bases at J, with 8 bases between. The germline V gene encodes CDR1 SGHRS and CDR2 YFSETQ. The CDR3 length is 13 residues. The CDR3 sequence: CASSLDSYYEQYF. The CDR3 bases are TGCGCCAGCAGCTTGGATTCGTATTACGAGCAGTACTTC.

This chain links TRBV2 with TRBJ2-5; D might be TRBD2 (6 bases). V was cut by 8 bases and J by 2 bases, with 12 bases left in between. The CDR3 runs 13 residues. CDR1 and CDR2 from the germline V gene are SNHLY and FYNNEI. This chain's CDR3 is CASPGTSQETQYF. The CDR3 nucleotides are TGTGCCAGCCCCGGGACTTCACAAGAGACCCAGTACTTC. Drawing the rest from reference TRBV2 and TRBJ2-5, the complete variable domain is EPEVTQTPSHQVTQMGQEVILRCVPISNHLYFYWYRQILGQKVEFLVSFYNNEISEKSEIFDDQFSVERPDGSNFTLKIRSTKLEDSAMYFCASPGTSQETQYFGPGTRLLVL.

This clone was observed a single time. J is TRBJ2-2 and V is TRBV13; tentative D call: TRBD2 (6 bases). Between the trimmed V and J ends, which lost 5 bases and 2 bases, there was a span of 12 bases. Looked up from germline, CDR1 is PRHDT and CDR2 is FYEKMQ (reference sequence). The CDR3 consists of 15 residues. This chain's CDR3 is CASSRLATNTGELFF. DNA for the CDR3: TGTGCCAGCAGCAGGCTAGCGACTAACACCGGGGAGCTGTTTTTT.

The chain employs TRBV30 and TRBJ1-6; D ambiguous. In germline, CDR1 is GTSNPN, CDR2 SVGIG (reference sequence). Trimming took off 0 bases at V and 0 bases at J, with 9 bases between the two ends. The CDR3 is 16 amino acids. The CDR3 DNA reads TGTGCCTGGAGTGTACCAGGTAGCTCCTATAATTCACCCCTCCACTTT. The encoded protein is CAWSVPGSSYNSPLHF.

The chain has TRBV19 and TRBJ2-3, with 7 bases identical to TRBD2. The germline CDR1 and CDR2 sequences are LNHDA and SQIVND (reference sequence). This CDR3 has 15 amino acids. J lost 0 bases, V lost 6 bases, and 6 bases had no gene match. The CDR3 protein is CASSWASGSTDTQYF. CDR3 bases: TGTGCCAGTAGCTGGGCTAGCGGTAGCACAGATACGCAGTATTTT.

The rearrangement uses TRBV5-8 and TRBJ1-1; 7 nucleotides agree with TRBD1. The germline V gene encodes CDR1 SGHTS and CDR2 YDEGEE. Losses at the gene ends were 1 base for V and 10 bases for J; bases not matched to a gene: 10. This CDR3 contains 14 residues. The CDR3: CASSLILEGARAFF. In nucleotides, the CDR3 is TGTGCCAGCAGCTTGATCCTTGAGGGGGCAAGAGCTTTCTTT.

This sequence joins TRBV30 and TRBJ2-2, with no clear D. This CDR3 region has 13 residues. Trimming took 6 bases from V and 3 from J, leaving 11 bases between them. CDR1 GTSNPN and CDR2 SVGIG come from the germline V gene (reference sequence). CDR3 region: CACTWAHTGELFF. In DNA form, the CDR3 reads TGTGCCTGTACGTGGGCCCACACCGGGGAGCTGTTTTTT.

The V call is TRBV19, the J call TRBJ1-5; TRBD1 is a possible D gene (5 bases). Between the trimmed V and J ends, which lost 9 bases and 0 bases, there was a span of 9 bases. CDR1 and CDR2 (germline): LNHDA, SQIVND (reference sequence). This CDR3 contains 13 residues. CDR3 DNA: TGTGCCAGCAGGACAAATAGCAATCAGCCCCAGCATTTT. This codes for CASRTNSNQPQHF.

The genes are TRBV30 and TRBJ1-5; TRBD1 is a possible D gene (6 bases). Germline assignment: CDR1 GTSNPN and CDR2 SVGIG (reference sequence). This CDR3 region has 14 residues. V gave up 2 bases and J gave up 3 bases, with 11 bases separating them. The CDR3 DNA reads as TGTGCCTGGAGTCCAAGACAGGTCAATCAGCCCCAGCATTTT. Its protein is CAWSPRQVNQPQHF.

The V call is TRBV3-1 (or the pseudogene TRBV3-2), the J call TRBJ2-1, with TRBD1 matching over 10 bases. Germline CDR1 and CDR2: LGHDT and YNNKEL (reference sequence). With 1 base clipped from V and 15 bases from J, the junction kept 6 bases outside the gene matches. This CDR3 spans 13 amino acids. The CDR3 here is CASSQAMGDRGFF. The CDR3 nucleotides are TGTGCCAGCAGCCAAGCCATGGGGGACAGGGGGTTCTTC.

V gene TRBV5-1 combines with J gene TRBJ2-5, with TRBD1 matching 8 bases. CDR3 length: 14 amino acids. CDR1 and CDR2 (germline): SGHRS, YFSETQ. Trimming took 2 bases from V and 3 from J; bases not matched to a gene: 3. For the CDR3, the DNA is TGCGCCAGCAGCTTCCAGGGGGCTGAAGAGACCCAGTACTTC. Residues: CASSFQGAEETQYF.

This clone was recorded a few times. The V and J genes are TRBV7-2 and TRBJ2-7, with TRBD2 matching over 13 bases. CDR1 is SGHTA and CDR2 is FQGNSA in the germline V gene. Trimming at V came to 3 bases and at J to 4 bases, leaving 0 bases not matched to a gene. CDR3 length: 14 amino acids. The CDR3 nucleotides read TGTGCCAGCAGCTTGACTAGCGGGAGGTACGAGCAGTACTTC. It yields the protein CASSLTSGRYEQYF.

This clone has just a few counts. This chain uses TRBV6-1 with TRBJ1-1, with 8 bases identical to TRBD1. After removal of 3 bases from V and 3 bases from J, the junction contained 0 bases not matched to a gene. The CDR3 is made up of 13 amino acids. CDR1 is MNHNS and CDR2 is SASEGT in the germline V gene. The CDR3 here is CASSDRGHTEAFF. The CDR3 bases are TGTGCCAGCAGTGACAGGGGGCACACTGAAGCTTTCTTT.

The chain links TRBV27 to TRBJ2-5; D possibly corresponds to TRBD2 (7 bases). Germline V CDR1 and CDR2: MNHEY, SMNVEV (reference sequence). CDR3 size: 15 residues. V gave up 5 bases and J gave up 5 bases, with 18 bases separating them. CDR3 DNA: TGTGCCAGCAGTCCCACCTGGGGGGGGCAGGAGACCCAGTACTTC. Amino acids: CASSPTWGGQETQYF.

The chain joins TRBV30 to TRBJ2-7, with a possible D match to TRBD1 (5 bases). This CDR3 is built from 11 residues. Germline V gives CDR1 GTSNPN, CDR2 SVGIG (reference sequence). Trimming took off 5 bases at V and 3 bases at J, with 8 bases between the two ends. The CDR3 DNA reads TGTGCCTGGTGGGGCGGCTACGAGCAGTACTTC. Translation: CAWWGGYEQYF.